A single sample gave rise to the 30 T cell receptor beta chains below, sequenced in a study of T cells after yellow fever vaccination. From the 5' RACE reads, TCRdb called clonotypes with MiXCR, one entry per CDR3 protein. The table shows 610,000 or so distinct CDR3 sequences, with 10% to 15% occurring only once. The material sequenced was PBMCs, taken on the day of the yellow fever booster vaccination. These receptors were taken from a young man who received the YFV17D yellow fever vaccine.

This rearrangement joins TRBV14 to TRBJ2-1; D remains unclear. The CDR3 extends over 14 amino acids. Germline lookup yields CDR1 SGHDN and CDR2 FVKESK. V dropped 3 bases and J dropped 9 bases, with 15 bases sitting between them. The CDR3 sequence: CASSQGPLASEQFF. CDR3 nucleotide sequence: TGTGCCAGCAGCCAGGGCCCTCTTGCCTCTGAGCAGTTCTTC.

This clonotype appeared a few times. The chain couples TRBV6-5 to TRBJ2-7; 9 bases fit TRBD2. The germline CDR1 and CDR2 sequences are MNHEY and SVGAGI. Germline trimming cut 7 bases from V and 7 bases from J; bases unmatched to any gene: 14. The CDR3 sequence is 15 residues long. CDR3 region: CASTKLTSGTSEQYF. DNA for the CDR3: TGTGCCAGCACCAAACTGACTAGCGGCACATCTGAGCAGTACTTC.

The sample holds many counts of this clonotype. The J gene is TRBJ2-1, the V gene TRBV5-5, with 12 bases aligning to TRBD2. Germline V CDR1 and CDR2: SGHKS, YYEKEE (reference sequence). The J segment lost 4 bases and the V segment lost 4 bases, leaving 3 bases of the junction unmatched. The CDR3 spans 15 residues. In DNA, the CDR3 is TGTGCCAGCAGCGAACTAGCGGGAGGTTACAATGAGCAGTTCTTC. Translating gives CASSELAGGYNEQFF. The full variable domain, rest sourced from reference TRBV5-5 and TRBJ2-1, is DAGVTQSPTHLIKTRGQQVTLRCSPISGHKSVSWYQQVLGQGPQFIFQYYEKEERGRGNFPDRFSARQFPNYSSELNVNALLLGDSALYLCASSELAGGYNEQFFGPGTRLTVL.

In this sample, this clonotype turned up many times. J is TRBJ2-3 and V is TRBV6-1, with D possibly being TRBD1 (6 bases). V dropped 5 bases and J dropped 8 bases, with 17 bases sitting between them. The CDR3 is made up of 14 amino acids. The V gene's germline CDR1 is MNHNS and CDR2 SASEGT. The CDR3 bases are TGTGCCAGCAGTCCTACAGGGCTTGGCGTTACGCAGTATTTT. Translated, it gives CASSPTGLGVTQYF.

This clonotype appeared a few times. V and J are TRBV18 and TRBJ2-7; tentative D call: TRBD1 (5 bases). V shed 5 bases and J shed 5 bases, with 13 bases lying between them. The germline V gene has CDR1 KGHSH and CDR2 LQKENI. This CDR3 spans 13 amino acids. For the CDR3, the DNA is TGTGCCAGCTCAACAGGTTACCCTCACGAGCAGTACTTC. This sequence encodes CASSTGYPHEQYF.

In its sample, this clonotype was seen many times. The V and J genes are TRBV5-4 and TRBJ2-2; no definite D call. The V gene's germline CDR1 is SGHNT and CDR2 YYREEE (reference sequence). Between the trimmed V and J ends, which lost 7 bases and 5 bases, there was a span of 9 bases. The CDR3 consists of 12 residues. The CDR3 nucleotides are TGTGCCAGCCCAGGCCTAACCGGGGAGCTGTTTTTT. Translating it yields CASPGLTGELFF.

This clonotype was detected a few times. The CDR3, as DNA: TGCGCCAGCAGTCAGATTGGACTATCACTTAGCACAGATACGCAGTATTTT. It is translated as CASSQIGLSLSTDTQYF. This rearrangement joins TRBV4-3 to TRBJ2-3; perhaps TRBD2 as D (6 bases). Trimming cost V 6 bases and J 0 bases, with 19 bases left between them. Germline values: CDR1 LGHNA, CDR2 YSLEER. The CDR3 consists of 17 residues.

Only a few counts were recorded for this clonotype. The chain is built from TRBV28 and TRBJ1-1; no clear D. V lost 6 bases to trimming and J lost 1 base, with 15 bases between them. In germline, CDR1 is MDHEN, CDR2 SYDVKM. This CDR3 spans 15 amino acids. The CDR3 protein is CASSRLAGKNTEAFF. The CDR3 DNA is TGTGCCAGCAGCCGTTTAGCCGGGAAGAACACTGAAGCTTTCTTT.

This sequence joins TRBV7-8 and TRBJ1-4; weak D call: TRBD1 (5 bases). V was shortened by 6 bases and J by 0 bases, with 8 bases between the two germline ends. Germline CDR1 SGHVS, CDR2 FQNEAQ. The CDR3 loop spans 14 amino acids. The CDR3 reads CASSGHTTNEKLFF. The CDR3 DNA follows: TGTGCCAGCAGTGGACATACAACTAATGAAAAACTGTTTTTT.

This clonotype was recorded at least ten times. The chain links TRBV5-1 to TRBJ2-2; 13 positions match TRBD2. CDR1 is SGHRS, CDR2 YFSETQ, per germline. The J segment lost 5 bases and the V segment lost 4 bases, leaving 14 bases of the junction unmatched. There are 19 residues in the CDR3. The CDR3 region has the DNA TGCGCCAGCAGCCGGGACCGGACTAGCGGGAGAGGGGGGACCGGGGAGCTGTTTTTT. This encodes CASSRDRTSGRGGTGELFF. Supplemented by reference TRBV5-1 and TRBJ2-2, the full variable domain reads KAGVTQTPRYLIKTRGQQVTLSCSPISGHRSVSWYQQTPGQGLQFLFEYFSETQRNKGNFPGRFSGRQFSNSRSEMNVSTLELGDSALYLCASSRDRTSGRGGTGELFFGEGSRLTVL.

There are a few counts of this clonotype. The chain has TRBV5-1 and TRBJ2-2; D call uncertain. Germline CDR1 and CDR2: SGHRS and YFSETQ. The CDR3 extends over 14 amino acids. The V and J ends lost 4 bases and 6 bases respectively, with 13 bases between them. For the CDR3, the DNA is TGCGCCAGCAGCCCCGACCCGAAGTCCGGGGAGCTGTTTTTT. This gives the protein CASSPDPKSGELFF. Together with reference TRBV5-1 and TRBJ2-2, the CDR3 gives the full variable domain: KAGVTQTPRYLIKTRGQQVTLSCSPISGHRSVSWYQQTPGQGLQFLFEYFSETQRNKGNFPGRFSGRQFSNSRSEMNVSTLELGDSALYLCASSPDPKSGELFFGEGSRLTVL.

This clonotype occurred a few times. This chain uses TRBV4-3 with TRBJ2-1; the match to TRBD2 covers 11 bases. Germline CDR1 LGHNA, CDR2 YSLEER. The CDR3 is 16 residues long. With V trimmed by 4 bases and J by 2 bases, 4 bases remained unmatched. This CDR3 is CASSPRLAGPYNEQFF. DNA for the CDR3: TGCGCCAGCAGCCCCCGACTAGCGGGACCCTACAATGAGCAGTTCTTC.

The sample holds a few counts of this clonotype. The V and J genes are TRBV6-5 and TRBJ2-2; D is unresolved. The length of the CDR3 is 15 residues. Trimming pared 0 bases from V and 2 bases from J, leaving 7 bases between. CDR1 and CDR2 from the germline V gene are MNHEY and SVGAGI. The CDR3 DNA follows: TGTGCCAGCAGTTACTCCCTGATTAACACCGGGGAGCTGTTTTTT. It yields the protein CASSYSLINTGELFF.

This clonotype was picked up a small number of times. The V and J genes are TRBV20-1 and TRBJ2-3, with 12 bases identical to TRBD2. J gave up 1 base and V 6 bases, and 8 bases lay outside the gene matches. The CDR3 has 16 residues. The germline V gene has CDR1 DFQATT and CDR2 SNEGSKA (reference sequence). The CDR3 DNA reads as TGCAGTGCGGCGACTAGCGGGGGTGGTGGCACAGATACGCAGTATTTT. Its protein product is CSAATSGGGGTDTQYF.

CDR3 bases: TGCAGTGCTGGGGACAGGGTCTCCTACGAGCAGTACTTC. Residues: CSAGDRVSYEQYF. V and J are TRBV20-1 and TRBJ2-7; TRBD1 aligns across 9 bases. The V gene's germline CDR1 is DFQATT and CDR2 SNEGSKA (reference sequence). V shed 5 bases and J 0 bases; nucleotides not matched to a gene: 2. This CDR3 contains 13 residues.

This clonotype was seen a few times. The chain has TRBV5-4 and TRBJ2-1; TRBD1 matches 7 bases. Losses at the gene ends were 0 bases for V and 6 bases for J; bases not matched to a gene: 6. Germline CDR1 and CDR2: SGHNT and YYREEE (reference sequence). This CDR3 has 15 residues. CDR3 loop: CASSLEGRGSNEQFF. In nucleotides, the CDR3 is TGTGCCAGCAGCTTGGAGGGCAGGGGGTCCAATGAGCAGTTCTTC.

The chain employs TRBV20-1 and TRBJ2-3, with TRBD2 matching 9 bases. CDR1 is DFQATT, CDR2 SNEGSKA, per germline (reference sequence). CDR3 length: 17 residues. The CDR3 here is CSLAGGGSGRSTDTQYF. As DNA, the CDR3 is TGCAGCCTCGCGGGAGGCGGGAGCGGGAGGAGCACAGATACGCAGTATTTT.

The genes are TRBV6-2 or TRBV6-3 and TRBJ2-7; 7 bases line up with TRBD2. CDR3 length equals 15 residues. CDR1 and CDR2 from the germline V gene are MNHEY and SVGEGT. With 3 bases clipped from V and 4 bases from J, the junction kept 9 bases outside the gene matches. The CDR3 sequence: CASSYVGRFWYEQYF. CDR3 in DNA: TGTGCCAGCAGTTATGTCGGGAGGTTTTGGTACGAGCAGTACTTC.

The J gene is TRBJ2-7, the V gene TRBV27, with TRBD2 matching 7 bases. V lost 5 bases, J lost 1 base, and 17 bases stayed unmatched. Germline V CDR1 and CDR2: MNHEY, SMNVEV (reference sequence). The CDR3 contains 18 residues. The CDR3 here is CASSPEIQTSAKSYEQYF. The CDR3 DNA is TGTGCCAGCAGTCCGGAAATCCAAACTAGCGCAAAATCCTACGAGCAGTACTTC.

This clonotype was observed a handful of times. The CDR3 reads CASSFQASVSLSGEQFF. In DNA form, the CDR3 reads TGTGCCAGCAGTTTCCAGGCTAGCGTCAGTCTATCGGGTGAGCAGTTCTTC. The V gene is TRBV6-2 or TRBV6-3, the J gene TRBJ2-1; D perhaps matches TRBD2 (6 bases). Trimming shortened V by 4 bases and J by 9 bases, and 25 bases separated the two germline ends. The germline V gene encodes CDR1 MNHEY and CDR2 SVGEGT. This CDR3 has 17 residues.

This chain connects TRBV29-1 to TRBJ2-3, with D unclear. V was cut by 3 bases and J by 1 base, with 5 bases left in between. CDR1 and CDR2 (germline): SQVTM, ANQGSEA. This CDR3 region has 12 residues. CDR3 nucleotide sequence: TGCAGCGTTGAGGTCGGCACAGATACGCAGTATTTT. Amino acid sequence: CSVEVGTDTQYF.

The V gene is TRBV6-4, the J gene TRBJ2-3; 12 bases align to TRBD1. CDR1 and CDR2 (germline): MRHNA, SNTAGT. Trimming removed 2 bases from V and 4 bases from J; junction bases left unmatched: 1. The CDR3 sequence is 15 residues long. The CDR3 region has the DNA TGTGCCAGCAGTGACGGGACAGGGGGCGCAGATACGCAGTATTTT. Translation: CASSDGTGGADTQYF.

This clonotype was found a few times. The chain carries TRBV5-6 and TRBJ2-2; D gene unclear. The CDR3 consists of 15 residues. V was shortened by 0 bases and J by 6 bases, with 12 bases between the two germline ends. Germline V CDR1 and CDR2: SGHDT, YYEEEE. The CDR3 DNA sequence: TGTGCCAGCAGCTTGGTGTCCACAAGGTCCGGGGAGCTGTTTTTT. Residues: CASSLVSTRSGELFF.

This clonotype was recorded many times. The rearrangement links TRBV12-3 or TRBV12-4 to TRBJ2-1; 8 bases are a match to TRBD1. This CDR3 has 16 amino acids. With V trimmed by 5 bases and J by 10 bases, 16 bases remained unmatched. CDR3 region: CASSPQSYLGQDEQFF. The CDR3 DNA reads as TGTGCCAGCAGTCCCCAAAGCTACTTGGGACAGGACGAGCAGTTCTTC.

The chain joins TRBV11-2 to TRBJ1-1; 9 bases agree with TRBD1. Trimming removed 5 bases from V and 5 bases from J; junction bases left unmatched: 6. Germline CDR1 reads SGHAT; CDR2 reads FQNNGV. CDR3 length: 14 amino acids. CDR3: CASSPGTGRTEAFF. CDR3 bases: TGTGCCAGCAGCCCCGGGACAGGGCGGACTGAAGCTTTCTTT.

CDR3: CASSQNLVSNEQFF. CDR3 DNA: TGTGCCAGCTCACAAAATCTAGTAAGCAATGAGCAGTTCTTC. The chain has TRBV25-1 and TRBJ2-1; D not certain. The length of the CDR3 is 14 residues. Trimming stripped 8 bases from V and 6 bases from J, with 17 bases between. CDR1 and CDR2 from the germline V gene are MGHDK and SYGVNS.

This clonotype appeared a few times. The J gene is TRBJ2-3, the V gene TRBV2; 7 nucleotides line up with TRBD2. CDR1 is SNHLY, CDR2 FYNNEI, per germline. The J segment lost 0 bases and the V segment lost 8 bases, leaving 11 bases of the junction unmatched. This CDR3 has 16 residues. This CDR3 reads CASGGRASGSTDTQYF. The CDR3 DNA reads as TGTGCCAGCGGAGGGAGGGCTAGCGGAAGCACAGATACGCAGTATTTT.

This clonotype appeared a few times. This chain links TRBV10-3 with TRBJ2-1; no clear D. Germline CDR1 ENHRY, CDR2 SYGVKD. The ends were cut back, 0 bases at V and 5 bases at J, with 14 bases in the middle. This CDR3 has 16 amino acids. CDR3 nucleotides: TGTGCCATCAGTGAGTCGAAGGTAGTAAACCACAATGAGCAGTTCTTC. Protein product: CAISESKVVNHNEQFF.

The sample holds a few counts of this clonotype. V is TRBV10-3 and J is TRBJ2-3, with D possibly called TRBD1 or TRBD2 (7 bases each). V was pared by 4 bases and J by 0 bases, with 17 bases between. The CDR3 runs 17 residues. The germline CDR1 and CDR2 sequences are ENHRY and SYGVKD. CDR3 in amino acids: CAISVGRQGLSTDTQYF. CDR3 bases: TGTGCCATCAGTGTGGGACGACAGGGACTAAGCACAGATACGCAGTATTTT.

The CDR3 loop is CASSQDGERELFF. The CDR3 bases are TGCGCCAGCAGCCAAGATGGGGAAAGGGAGCTGTTTTTT. The rearrangement uses TRBV4-3 and TRBJ2-2; D is undetermined. This CDR3 is built from 13 residues. V was cut by 0 bases and J by 9 bases, with 8 bases left in between. In germline, CDR1 is LGHNA, CDR2 YSLEER.